This record concerns one T cell receptor beta chain sequence. The CDR3 runs 14 residues. Germline V lookup: CDR1 MDHEN, CDR2 SYDVKM. With V trimmed by 8 bases and J by 6 bases, 11 bases remained unmatched. These data are taken from a study of shared clonotypes between healthy human individuals. This table comes from immunoSEQ multiplex PCR, and its TCRdb copy is limited to in-frame clones, with some not included. Of 1.4 million or so clones detected, approximately 98.5% appear once; the ten largest clones hold under 0.45%. CD4+ cells were split into CD45RA+ naive and CD45RA-negative memory subsets. The receptor was isolated from a man aged 25 to 45 in good health. The chain couples TRBV28 to TRBJ2-3, with 7 bases identical to TRBD1. The source material was naive CD4+ T cells sorted from blood. As for subset: CD45RA+ positively selected. The CDR3: CASAVGGQPDTQYF. The DNA of the CDR3 is TGTGCCAGCGCAGTAGGGGGACAGCCGGATACGCAGTATTTT.